This T cell receptor (beta chain) emerged from a study of cytomegalovirus exposure and HLA in healthy donors. In germline, CDR1 is MNHNS, CDR2 SASEGT. The CDR3 is 13 residues long. V lost 2 bases and J lost 8; bases outside the gene matches: 4. The repertoire was sequenced with immunoSEQ multiplex PCR; TCRdb's copy has only in-frame clones and lacks some. The sample includes over 200,000 clones, 83% of them seen just once. The sequenced material came from PBMCs. This receptor was identified in a woman between 18 and 29 years old in good health and CMV-seronegative. The chain is built from TRBV6-1 and TRBJ1-2, with 8 bases matching TRBD1. Here the CDR3 reads CASSERQGRGYTF. CDR3 nucleotide sequence: TGTGCCAGCAGTGAAAGACAGGGGAGAGGCTACACCTTC.